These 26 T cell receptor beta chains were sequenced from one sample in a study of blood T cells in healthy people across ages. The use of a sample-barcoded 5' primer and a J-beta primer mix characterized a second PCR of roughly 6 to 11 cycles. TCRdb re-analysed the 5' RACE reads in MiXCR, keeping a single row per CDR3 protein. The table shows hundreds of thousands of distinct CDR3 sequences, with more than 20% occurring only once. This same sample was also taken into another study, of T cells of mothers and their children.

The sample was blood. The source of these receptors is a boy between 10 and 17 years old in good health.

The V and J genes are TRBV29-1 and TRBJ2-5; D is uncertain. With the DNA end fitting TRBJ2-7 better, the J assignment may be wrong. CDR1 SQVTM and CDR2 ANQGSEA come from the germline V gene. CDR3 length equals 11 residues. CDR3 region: CSVEGQNEQYF. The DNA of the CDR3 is TGCAGCGTTGAAGGTCAAAACGAGCAGTACTTC.

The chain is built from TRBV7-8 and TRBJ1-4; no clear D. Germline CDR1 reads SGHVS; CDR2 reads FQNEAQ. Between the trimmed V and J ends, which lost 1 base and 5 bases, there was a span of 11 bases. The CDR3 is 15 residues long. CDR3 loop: CASSLVYSPNEKLFF. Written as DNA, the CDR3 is TGTGCCAGCAGCTTAGTGTACAGCCCGAATGAAAAACTGTTTTTT. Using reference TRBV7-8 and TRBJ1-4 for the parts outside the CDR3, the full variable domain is GAGVSQSPRYKVAKRGQDVALRCDPISGHVSLFWYQQALGQGPEFLTYFQNEAQLDKSGLPSDRFFAERPEGSVSTLKIQRTQQEDSAVYLCASSLVYSPNEKLFFGSGTQLSVL.

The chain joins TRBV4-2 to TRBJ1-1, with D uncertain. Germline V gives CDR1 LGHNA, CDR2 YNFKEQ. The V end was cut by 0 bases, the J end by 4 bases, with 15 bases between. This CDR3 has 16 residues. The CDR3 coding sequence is TGTGCCAGCAGCCAAGATTTGGCTTACGGAGGCACTGAAGCTTTCTTT. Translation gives CASSQDLAYGGTEAFF.

For the CDR3, the DNA is TGTGCCATCAGTGGGACAGGGAGTGGCTACACCTTC. As protein: CAISGTGSGYTF. The chain links TRBV10-3 to TRBJ1-2; 8 nucleotides match TRBD1. The CDR3 is 12 amino acids. Germline V gene data show CDR1 as ENHRY and CDR2 as SYGVKD. V dropped 4 bases and J dropped 7; count of bases not matched to a gene: 2.

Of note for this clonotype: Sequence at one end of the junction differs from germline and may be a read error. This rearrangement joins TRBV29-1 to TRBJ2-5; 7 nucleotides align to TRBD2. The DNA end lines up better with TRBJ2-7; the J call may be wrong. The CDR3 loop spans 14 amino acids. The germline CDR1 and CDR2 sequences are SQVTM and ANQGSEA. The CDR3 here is CSVEERGGHGEQYF. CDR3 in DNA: TGCAGCGTCGAAGAAAGGGGAGGGCACGGCGAGCAGTACTTC.

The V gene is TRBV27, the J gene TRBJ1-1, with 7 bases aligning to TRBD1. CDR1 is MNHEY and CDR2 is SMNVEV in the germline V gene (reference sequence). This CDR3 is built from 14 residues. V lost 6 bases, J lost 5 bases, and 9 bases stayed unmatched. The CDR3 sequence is CASSSGTVVTEAFF. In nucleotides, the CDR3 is TGTGCCAGCAGCAGCGGGACAGTGGTTACTGAAGCTTTCTTT.

The CDR3 DNA reads as TGTGCCAGCAGCGCGAGGACAGTCCGAGCCAAAAACATTCAGTACTTC. This codes for CASSARTVRAKNIQYF. The genes are TRBV11-2 and TRBJ2-4; D might be TRBD1 (6 bases). Deletions cut 5 bases from V and 0 bases from J, with 14 bases between. CDR3 size: 16 residues. Germline CDR1 and CDR2: SGHAT and FQNNGV. Based on the CDR3 plus reference TRBV11-2 and TRBJ2-4, the full variable domain is EAGVAQSPRYKIIEKRQSVAFWCNPISGHATLYWYQQILGQGPKLLIQFQNNGVVDDSQLPKDRFSAERLKGVDSTLKIQPAKLEDSAVYLCASSARTVRAKNIQYFGAGTRLSVL.

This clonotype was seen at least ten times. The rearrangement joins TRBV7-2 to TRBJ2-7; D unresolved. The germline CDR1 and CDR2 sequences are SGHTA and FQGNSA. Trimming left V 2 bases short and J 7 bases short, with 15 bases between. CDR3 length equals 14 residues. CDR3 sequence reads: CASSLYYQSREQYF. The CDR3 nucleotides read TGTGCCAGCAGCTTATATTACCAATCGCGGGAGCAGTACTTC.

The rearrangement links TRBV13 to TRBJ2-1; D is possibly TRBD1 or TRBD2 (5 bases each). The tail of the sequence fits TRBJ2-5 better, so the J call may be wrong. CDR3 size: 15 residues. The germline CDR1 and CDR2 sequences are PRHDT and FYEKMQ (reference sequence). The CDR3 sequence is CASSLGGRDQETQYF. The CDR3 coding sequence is TGTGCCAGCAGCTTAGGGGGACGGGACCAAGAGACCCAGTACTTC.

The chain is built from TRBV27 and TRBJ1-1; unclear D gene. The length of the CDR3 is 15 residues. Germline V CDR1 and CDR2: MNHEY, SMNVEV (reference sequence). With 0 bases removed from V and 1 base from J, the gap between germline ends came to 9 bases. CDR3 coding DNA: TGTGCCAGCAGTTTATCCCCGGACGGGAACACTGAAGCTTTCTTT. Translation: CASSLSPDGNTEAFF.

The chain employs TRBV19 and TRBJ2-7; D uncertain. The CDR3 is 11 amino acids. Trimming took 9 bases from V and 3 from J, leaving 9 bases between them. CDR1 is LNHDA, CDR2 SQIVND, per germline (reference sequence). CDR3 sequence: CASQKGYEQYF. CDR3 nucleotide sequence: TGTGCCAGCCAAAAGGGCTACGAGCAGTACTTC. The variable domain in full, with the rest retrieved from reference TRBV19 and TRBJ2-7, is DGGITQSPKYLFRKEGQNVTLSCEQNLNHDAMYWYRQDPGQGLRLIYYSQIVNDFQKGDIAEGYSVSREKKESFPLTVTSAQKNPTAFYLCASQKGYEQYFGPGTRLTVT.

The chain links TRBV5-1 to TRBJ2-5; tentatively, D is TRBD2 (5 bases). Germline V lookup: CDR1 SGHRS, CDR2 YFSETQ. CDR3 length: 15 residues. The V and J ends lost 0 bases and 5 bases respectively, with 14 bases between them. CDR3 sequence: CASSLVEGSGETQYF. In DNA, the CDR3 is TGCGCCAGCAGCTTGGTCGAGGGTTCGGGTGAGACCCAGTACTTC.

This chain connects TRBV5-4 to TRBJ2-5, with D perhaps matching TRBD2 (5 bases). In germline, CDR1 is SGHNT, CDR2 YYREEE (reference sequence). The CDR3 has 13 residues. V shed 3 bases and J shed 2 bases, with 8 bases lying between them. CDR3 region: CASSSGKQETQYF. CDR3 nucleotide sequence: TGTGCCAGCAGCTCGGGGAAACAAGAGACCCAGTACTTC. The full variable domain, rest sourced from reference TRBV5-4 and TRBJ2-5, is ETGVTQSPTHLIKTRGQQVTLRCSSQSGHNTVSWYQQALGQGPQFIFQYYREEENGRGNFPPRFSGLQFPNYSSELNVNALELDDSALYLCASSSGKQETQYFGPGTRLLVL.

For the CDR3, the DNA is TGCAGTCTAGTCTCCTCAGATACGCAGTACTTC. Translated, it gives CSLVSSDTQYF. This chain uses TRBV20-1 with TRBJ2-5; D is ambiguous. With 8 bases removed from V and 11 bases from J, the gap between germline ends came to 18 bases. CDR1 DFQATT and CDR2 SNEGSKA come from the germline V gene (reference sequence). There are 11 residues in the CDR3.

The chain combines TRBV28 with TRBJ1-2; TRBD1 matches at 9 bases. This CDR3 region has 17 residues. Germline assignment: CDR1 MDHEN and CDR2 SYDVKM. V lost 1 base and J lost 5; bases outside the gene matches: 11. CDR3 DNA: TGTGCCAGCAGTTTATTCGGAGGGGCCGGGACAGGGTATGGCTACACCTTC. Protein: CASSLFGGAGTGYGYTF.

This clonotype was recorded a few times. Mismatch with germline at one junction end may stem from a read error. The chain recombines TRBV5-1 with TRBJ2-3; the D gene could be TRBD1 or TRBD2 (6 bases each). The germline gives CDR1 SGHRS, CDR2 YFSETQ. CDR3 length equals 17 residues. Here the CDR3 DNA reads TGCGCCAGCAGCGCCTCGCTTGGAGGGGGAGGCACAGATAGGCAGTATTTT. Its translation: CASSASLGGGGTDRQYF.

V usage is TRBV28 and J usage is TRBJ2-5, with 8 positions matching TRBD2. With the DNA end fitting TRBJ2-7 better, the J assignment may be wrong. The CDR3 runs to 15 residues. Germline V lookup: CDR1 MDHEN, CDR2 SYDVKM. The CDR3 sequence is CASSFVSGSSYEQYF. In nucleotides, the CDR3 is TGTGCCAGCAGTTTTGTCAGCGGGAGCTCCTACGAGCAGTACTTC.

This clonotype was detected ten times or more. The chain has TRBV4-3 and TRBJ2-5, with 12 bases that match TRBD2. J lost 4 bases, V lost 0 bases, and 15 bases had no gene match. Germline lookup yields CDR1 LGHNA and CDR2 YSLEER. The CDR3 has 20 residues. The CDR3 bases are TGCGCCAGCAGCCAAGAGGCTAGCGGGGGGGCCGGGTTCATCGGAGAGACCCAGTACTTC. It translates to CASSQEASGGAGFIGETQYF.

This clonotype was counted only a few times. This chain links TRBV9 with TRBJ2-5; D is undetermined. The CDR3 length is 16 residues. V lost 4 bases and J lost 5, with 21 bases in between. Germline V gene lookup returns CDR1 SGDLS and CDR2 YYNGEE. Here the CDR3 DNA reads TGTGCCAGCAGCTCCAGTGGACGGACCTCCGGGGAGACCCAGTACTTC. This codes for CASSSSGRTSGETQYF.

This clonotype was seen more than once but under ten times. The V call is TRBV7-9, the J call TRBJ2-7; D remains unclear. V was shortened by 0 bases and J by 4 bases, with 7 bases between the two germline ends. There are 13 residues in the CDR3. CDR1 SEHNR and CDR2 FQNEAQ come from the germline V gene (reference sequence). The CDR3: CASSLAGRYEQYF. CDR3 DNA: TGTGCCAGCAGCTTAGCGGGCAGGTACGAGCAGTACTTC.

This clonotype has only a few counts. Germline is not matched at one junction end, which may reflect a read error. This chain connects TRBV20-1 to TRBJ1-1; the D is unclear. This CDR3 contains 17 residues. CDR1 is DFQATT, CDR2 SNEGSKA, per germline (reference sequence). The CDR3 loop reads CSARAFSEDIFNAEAFF. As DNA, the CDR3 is TGCAGTGCTAGAGCCTTTTCAGAGGATATTTTCAACGCTGAGGCTTTCTTT.

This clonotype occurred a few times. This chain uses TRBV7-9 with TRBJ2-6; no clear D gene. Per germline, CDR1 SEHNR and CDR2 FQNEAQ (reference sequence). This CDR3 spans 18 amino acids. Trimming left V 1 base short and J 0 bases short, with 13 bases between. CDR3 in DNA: TGTGCCAGCAGCTTAGTCCCTGGCAGGAGCTCTGGGGCCAACGTCCTGACTTTC. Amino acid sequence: CASSLVPGRSSGANVLTF.

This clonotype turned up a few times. The CDR3 sequence is CASSYSKRPPYNEQFF. DNA for the CDR3: TGTGCCAGCAGTTACTCGAAGCGGCCGCCCTACAATGAGCAGTTCTTC. This chain connects TRBV6-2 or TRBV6-3 to TRBJ2-1; maybe TRBD2 (5 bases). The CDR3 length is 16 residues. Trimming removed 0 bases at V and 2 bases at J, with 11 bases between. Germline assignment: CDR1 MNHEY and CDR2 SVGEGT.

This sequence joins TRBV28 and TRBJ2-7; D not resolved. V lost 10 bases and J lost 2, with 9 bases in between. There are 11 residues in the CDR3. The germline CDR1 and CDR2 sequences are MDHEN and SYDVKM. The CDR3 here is CAIKRTYEQYF. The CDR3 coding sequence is TGTGCCATCAAACGAACCTACGAGCAGTACTTC.

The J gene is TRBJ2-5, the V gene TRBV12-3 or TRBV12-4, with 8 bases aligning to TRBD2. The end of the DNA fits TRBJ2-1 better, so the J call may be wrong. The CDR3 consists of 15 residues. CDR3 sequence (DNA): TGTGCCAGCAGTGCCCTGGCGGGAGGAGACAATGAGCAGTTCTTC. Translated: CASSALAGGDNEQFF.

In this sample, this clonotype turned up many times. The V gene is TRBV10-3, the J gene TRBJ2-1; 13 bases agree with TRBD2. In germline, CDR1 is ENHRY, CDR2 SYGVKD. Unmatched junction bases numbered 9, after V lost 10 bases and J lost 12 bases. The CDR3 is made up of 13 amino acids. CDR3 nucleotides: TGTGCCACCGCACTAGCGGGAGGGCCTGTGCAGTTCTTC. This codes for CATALAGGPVQFF.